Shown below are 25 T cell receptor beta chains from a single sample sequenced in a study of cytomegalovirus exposure and HLA in healthy donors. It was with 60 Vbeta and 13 Jbeta primers that the PCR ran. Libraries were prepared by immunoSEQ multiplex PCR; TCRdb keeps only in-frame clonotypes and omits some of them. This sample has about 190,000 clones, with 70% to 90% found just once. Sequencing used PBMCs. Receptors originate from a woman aged 18-29 years in good health and CMV-seronegative.

Of note for this clone: An end of the junction differs from the germline gene, which may be a read error. The chain links TRBV18 to TRBJ2-5; a possible D gene is TRBD1 (6 bases). Germline CDR1 reads KGHSH; CDR2 reads LQKENI. CDR3 length: 13 residues. As DNA, the CDR3 is TGTGCCAGCTCACCCCAGGGACAAGAGAGCCAGTACTTC. Amino acid sequence: CASSPQGQESQYF.

J is TRBJ2-7 and V is TRBV4-1, with 9 bases lining up with TRBD2. After removal of 6 bases from V and 2 bases from J, the junction contained 11 bases not matched to a gene. The CDR3 consists of 16 residues. Germline V gene sequence: CDR1 MGHRA, CDR2 YSYEKL. This CDR3 is CASRFTFRGGAYEQYF. The CDR3 DNA follows: TGCGCCAGCAGATTCACCTTCCGCGGGGGGGCCTACGAGCAGTACTTC.

In DNA, the CDR3 is TGTGCCAGCAGTCCGGGACTAGCGGGGGGCCTTCAGGAGGAGCAGTTCTTC. Translation: CASSPGLAGGLQEEQFF. This chain joins TRBV7-8 and TRBJ2-1; 15 bases are a match to TRBD2. Germline V gene lookup returns CDR1 SGHVS and CDR2 FQNEAQ. The trim removed 6 bases at V and 10 bases at J, leaving 13 bases unmatched. The CDR3 loop spans 17 amino acids.

A few counts support this clone. The genes are TRBV5-1 and TRBJ1-1, with D possibly being TRBD1 (6 bases). The CDR3 runs 13 residues. From germline, CDR1 is SGHRS and CDR2 YFSETQ. V was cut by 0 bases and J by 3 bases, with 6 bases left in between. CDR3 in DNA: TGCGCCAGCAGCTTGGACAGGGACACTGAAGCTTTCTTT. This translates into CASSLDRDTEAFF.

This chain connects TRBV7-2 to TRBJ2-5; 8 bases are shared with TRBD2. Germline V gene data show CDR1 as SGHTA and CDR2 as FQGNSA. The CDR3 loop spans 16 amino acids. Trimming took 5 bases from V and 5 from J; bases not matched to a gene: 13. CDR3 coding DNA: TGTGCCAGCAGCCAAGGGGGGACTAGTCGACGGGAGACCCAGTACTTC. Translating gives CASSQGGTSRRETQYF.

The table lists this clone with a few counts. This chain joins TRBV25-1 and TRBJ2-1, with D possibly matching TRBD2 (6 bases). Trimming removed 8 bases at V and 3 bases at J, with 11 bases between. This CDR3 spans 13 amino acids. Germline CDR1 MGHDK, CDR2 SYGVNS. In DNA form, the CDR3 reads TGTGCCAGCTCGGGAGCTGTCTACAATGAGCAGTTCTTC. This gives the protein CASSGAVYNEQFF.

The chain is built from TRBV2 and TRBJ2-1; D is perhaps TRBD1 (6 bases). The germline V gene has CDR1 SNHLY and CDR2 FYNNEI. CDR3 size: 14 residues. V lost 7 bases to trimming and J lost 6 bases, with 16 bases between them. CDR3 bases: TGTGCCAGCATGTACAGGGAGCTCGGCAATGAGCAGTTCTTC. Translation: CASMYRELGNEQFF.

With respect to this clone: The junction and the germline gene differ at one end; a read error may be behind it. This same CDR3 is encoded by further DNA sequences in the sample. This chain links TRBV7-3 with TRBJ2-1, with D maybe TRBD2 (5 bases). This CDR3 contains 14 residues. Germline values: CDR1 SGHTA, CDR2 FQGTGA. This CDR3 reads CASSLTPSMHEQFF. In DNA form, the CDR3 reads TGTGCCAGCAGCCTAACGCCTAGCATGCATGAGCAGTTCTTC.

This clone has a handful of counts. The rearrangement links TRBV30 to TRBJ1-1; a possible D gene is TRBD1 (5 bases). The germline gives CDR1 GTSNPN, CDR2 SVGIG (reference sequence). With 7 bases removed from V and 2 bases from J, the gap between germline ends came to 14 bases. This CDR3 has 13 residues. This CDR3 reads CALRQLLNTEAFF. In DNA form, the CDR3 reads TGTGCCTTAAGACAGCTCCTAAACACTGAAGCTTTCTTT.

The V and J genes are TRBV6-5 and TRBJ2-5; 9 positions agree with TRBD2. Germline trimming cut 6 bases from V and 5 bases from J; bases unmatched to any gene: 7. From germline, CDR1 is MNHEY and CDR2 SVGAGI. The CDR3 extends over 14 amino acids. CDR3 in DNA: TGTGCCAGCAGCGGGAGCGGGAGGCGGGAGACCCAGTACTTC. This codes for CASSGSGRRETQYF.

The chain couples TRBV5-4 to TRBJ2-2; no reliable D call. The germline CDR1 and CDR2 sequences are SGHNT and YYREEE (reference sequence). V was pared by 0 bases and J by 6 bases, with 9 bases between. The CDR3 covers 14 residues. The CDR3 reads CASSLGQSAGELFF. CDR3 in DNA: TGTGCCAGCAGCTTGGGGCAGAGCGCCGGGGAGCTGTTTTTT. Based on the CDR3 plus reference TRBV5-4 and TRBJ2-2, the full variable domain is ETGVTQSPTHLIKTRGQQVTLRCSSQSGHNTVSWYQQALGQGPQFIFQYYREEENGRGNFPPRFSGLQFPNYSSELNVNALELDDSALYLCASSLGQSAGELFFGEGSRLTVL.

There are a few counts of this clone. The J gene is TRBJ2-3, the V gene TRBV7-9, with TRBD2 matching 8 bases. In germline, CDR1 is SEHNR, CDR2 FQNEAQ (reference sequence). With 7 bases clipped from V and 6 bases from J, the junction kept 6 bases outside the gene matches. This CDR3 is 13 amino acids long. The CDR3 DNA reads TGTGCCAGCACCGGGGGGGCCGAGGATACGCAGTATTTT. This translates into CASTGGAEDTQYF.

This chain links TRBV7-9 with TRBJ2-2; 12 nucleotides align to TRBD1. Germline trimming cut 5 bases from V and 4 bases from J; bases unmatched to any gene: 14. The CDR3 spans 19 residues. Germline values: CDR1 SEHNR, CDR2 FQNEAQ (reference sequence). The CDR3 DNA reads as TGTGCCAGCAGCGCACTAAGCGGGACAGGGGGCGCTGGCACCGGGGAGCTGTTTTTT. As protein: CASSALSGTGGAGTGELFF.

V gene TRBV7-9 combines with J gene TRBJ1-3; D ambiguous. The V gene's germline CDR1 is SEHNR and CDR2 FQNEAQ (reference sequence). The ends were cut back, 4 bases at V and 0 bases at J, with 10 bases in the middle. The CDR3 runs to 15 residues. The chain's CDR3 is CASSSQLTSGNTIYF. The CDR3 DNA sequence: TGTGCCAGCAGCTCACAGCTTACCTCTGGAAACACCATATATTTT. Together with reference TRBV7-9 and TRBJ1-3, the CDR3 gives the full variable domain: DTGVSQNPRHKITKRGQNVTFRCDPISEHNRLYWYRQTLGQGPEFLTYFQNEAQLEKSRLLSDRFSAERPKGSFSTLEIQRTEQGDSAMYLCASSSQLTSGNTIYFGEGSWLTVV.

The J gene is TRBJ2-1, the V gene TRBV29-1, with TRBD2 identical over 7 bases. Trimming removed 3 bases from V and 10 bases from J; junction bases left unmatched: 15. CDR3 length: 15 amino acids. CDR1 SQVTM and CDR2 ANQGSEA come from the germline V gene. The CDR3 loop is CSVENAGEETREQFF. The CDR3 DNA reads as TGCAGCGTTGAGAATGCGGGAGAGGAAACTAGGGAGCAGTTCTTC.

CDR3 loop: CASSRSELGNSPLHF. The DNA of the CDR3 is TGTGCCAGCAGCCGCTCTGAGCTTGGTAATTCACCCCTCCACTTT. This chain joins TRBV11-2 and TRBJ1-6, with unresolved D. Trimming removed 5 bases at V and 6 bases at J, with 14 bases between. CDR3 length: 15 amino acids. Germline V lookup: CDR1 SGHAT, CDR2 FQNNGV. The full variable domain, in which reference TRBV11-2 and TRBJ1-6 provide the parts outside the CDR3, is EAGVAQSPRYKIIEKRQSVAFWCNPISGHATLYWYQQILGQGPKLLIQFQNNGVVDDSQLPKDRFSAERLKGVDSTLKIQPAKLEDSAVYLCASSRSELGNSPLHFGNGTRLTVT.

The chain is built from TRBV19 and TRBJ1-6; 12 bases map to TRBD1. With 5 bases clipped from V and 0 bases from J, the junction kept 8 bases outside the gene matches. Germline values: CDR1 LNHDA, CDR2 SQIVND (reference sequence). This CDR3 comprises 19 residues. CDR3 protein: CASSSTGTGGRSYNSPLHF. For the CDR3, the DNA is TGTGCCAGTAGTTCCACCGGGACAGGGGGCCGCTCCTATAATTCACCCCTCCACTTT.

This rearrangement joins TRBV29-1 to TRBJ2-7; TRBD1 agrees at 7 bases. After removal of 7 bases from V and 5 bases from J, the junction contained 11 bases not matched to a gene. Germline loops: CDR1 SQVTM, CDR2 ANQGSEA. The CDR3 spans 13 residues. CDR3 region: CSARQGSLDEQYF. CDR3 coding DNA: TGCAGCGCCCGACAGGGCTCGTTGGACGAGCAGTACTTC.

V and J are TRBV4-1 and TRBJ2-5, with D unclear. The DNA end is a closer match to TRBJ2-7, so the J assignment may be wrong. The CDR3 runs to 14 residues. The germline V gene has CDR1 MGHRA and CDR2 YSYEKL. CDR3 residues: CASSQDRGSYEQYF. The CDR3 DNA sequence: TGCGCCAGCAGCCAAGATAGAGGCAGCTACGAGCAGTACTTC.

This sequence joins TRBV28 and TRBJ1-2; 9 bases match TRBD1. The germline V gene has CDR1 MDHEN and CDR2 SYDVKM. J lost 8 bases, V lost 2 bases, and 9 bases had no gene match. This CDR3 region has 15 residues. CDR3 sequence: CASSLARTGELGYTF. Written as DNA, the CDR3 is TGTGCCAGCAGTTTAGCCAGGACAGGGGAGTTGGGCTACACCTTC.

The gene calls are TRBV5-1 and TRBJ1-1, with 7 positions matching TRBD1. CDR3 length: 13 amino acids. Germline V gene lookup returns CDR1 SGHRS and CDR2 YFSETQ. After removal of 2 bases from V and 4 bases from J, the junction contained 2 bases not matched to a gene. CDR3 in DNA: TGCGCCAGCAGCTTAACAGGGGCCACTGAAGCTTTCTTT. Its translation: CASSLTGATEAFF.

V and J are TRBV9 and TRBJ2-5, with D perhaps matching TRBD1 (6 bases). Germline CDR1 reads SGDLS; CDR2 reads YYNGEE. The CDR3 contains 14 residues. Between the trimmed V and J ends, which lost 3 bases and 4 bases, there was a span of 13 bases. CDR3 sequence (DNA): TGTGCCAGCAGCGAACAGGGTGGGGGAGAGACCCAGTACTTC. This gives the protein CASSEQGGGETQYF.

This rearrangement joins TRBV11-2 to TRBJ1-2; TRBD1 matches at 9 bases. Germline V gives CDR1 SGHAT, CDR2 FQNNGV. This CDR3 is 14 amino acids long. The junction had 4 bases not matched to a gene; V was cut back by 6 bases and J by 2 bases. For the CDR3, the DNA is TGTGCCAGCAGGGAACAGGGGGCCAACTATGGCTACACCTTC. As protein: CASREQGANYGYTF.

The chain combines TRBV25-1 with TRBJ1-2, with a possible D match to TRBD1 (5 bases). Germline loops: CDR1 MGHDK, CDR2 SYGVNS. V shed 7 bases and J shed 9 bases, with 21 bases lying between them. The CDR3 length is 14 residues. CDR3 sequence reads: CASTIDGTPYSYTF. The CDR3 bases are TGTGCCAGCACCATTGACGGGACTCCCTACAGCTACACCTTC.

V and J are TRBV4-2 and TRBJ2-1, with TRBD2 matching over 7 bases. After removal of 0 bases from V and 6 bases from J, the junction contained 2 bases not matched to a gene. Germline CDR1 LGHNA, CDR2 YNFKEQ. This CDR3 has 14 amino acids. Here the CDR3 DNA reads TGTGCCAGCAGCCAAGATCGGACTAGCAATGAGCAGTTCTTC. It encodes CASSQDRTSNEQFF.